The clone carrying this T cell receptor beta chain appeared once. V was cut by 5 bases and J by 3 bases, with 14 bases left in between. The CDR3 loop spans 14 amino acids. Germline lookup yields CDR1 SGHVS and CDR2 FQNEAQ. TCRdb re-analyzed the PCR reads through MiXCR. The repertoire has about 93,000 clones, approximately 11% of them found once; the top ten carry around 10%. The entry originates in a study of metastatic and nonmetastatic thyroid tumors. Patients were all untreated before their thyroid surgery. The origin of this receptor is a female donor with papillary thyroid cancer or a benign thyroid nodule (not recorded which). Some clones in this sample may be carry-over from other donors' samples. The sequenced material came from blood. The rearrangement joins TRBV7-8 to TRBJ2-7, with D possibly TRBD1 on 5 matching bases. The chain's CDR3 is CASSPLGLLYEQYF. CDR3 sequence (DNA): TGTGCCAGCAGCCCATTGGGGCTACTCTACGAGCAGTACTTC.